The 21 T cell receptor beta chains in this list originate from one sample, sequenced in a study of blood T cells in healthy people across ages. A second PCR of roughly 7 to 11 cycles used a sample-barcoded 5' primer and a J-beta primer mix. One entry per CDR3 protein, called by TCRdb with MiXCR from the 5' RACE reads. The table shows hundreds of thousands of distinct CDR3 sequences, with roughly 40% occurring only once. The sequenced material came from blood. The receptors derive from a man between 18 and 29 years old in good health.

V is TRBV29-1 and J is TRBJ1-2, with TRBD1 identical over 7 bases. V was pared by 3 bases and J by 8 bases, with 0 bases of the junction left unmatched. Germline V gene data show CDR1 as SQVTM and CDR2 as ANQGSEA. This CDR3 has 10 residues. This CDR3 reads CSVEDRGYTF. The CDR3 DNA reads TGCAGCGTTGAGGACAGGGGCTACACCTTC.

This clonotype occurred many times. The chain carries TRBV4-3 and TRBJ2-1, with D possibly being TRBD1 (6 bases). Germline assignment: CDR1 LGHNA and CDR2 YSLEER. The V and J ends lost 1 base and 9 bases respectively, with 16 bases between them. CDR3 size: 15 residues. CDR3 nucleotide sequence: TGCGCCAGCAGCCAAGGGGACACTCCAGGTGGTGAGCAGTTCTTC. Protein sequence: CASSQGDTPGGEQFF.

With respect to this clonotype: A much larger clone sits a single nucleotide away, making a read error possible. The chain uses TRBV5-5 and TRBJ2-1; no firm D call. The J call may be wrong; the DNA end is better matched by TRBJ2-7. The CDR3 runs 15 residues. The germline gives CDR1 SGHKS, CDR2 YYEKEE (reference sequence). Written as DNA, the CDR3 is TGTGCCAGCAGCCCTCCGTACGGACGGTACAATGAGCAGTACTTC. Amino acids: CASSPPYGRYNEQYF.

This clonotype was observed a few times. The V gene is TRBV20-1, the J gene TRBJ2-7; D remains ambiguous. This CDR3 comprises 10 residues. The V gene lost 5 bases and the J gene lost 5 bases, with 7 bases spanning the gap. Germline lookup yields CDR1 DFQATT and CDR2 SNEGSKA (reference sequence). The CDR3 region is CSAGVNEQYF. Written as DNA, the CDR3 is TGCAGTGCTGGGGTTAACGAGCAGTACTTC.

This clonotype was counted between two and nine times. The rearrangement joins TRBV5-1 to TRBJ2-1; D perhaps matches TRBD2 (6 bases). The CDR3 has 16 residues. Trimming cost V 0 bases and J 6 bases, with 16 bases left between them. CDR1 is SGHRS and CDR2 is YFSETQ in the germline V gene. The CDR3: CASSLAGGIFSNEQFF. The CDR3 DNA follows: TGCGCCAGCAGCTTGGCCGGGGGAATCTTCAGCAATGAGCAGTTCTTC.

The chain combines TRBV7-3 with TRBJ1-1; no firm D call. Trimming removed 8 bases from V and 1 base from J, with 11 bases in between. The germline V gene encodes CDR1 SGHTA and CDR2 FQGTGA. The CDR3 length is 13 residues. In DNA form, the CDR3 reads TGTGCCAGCGCGGAGGGATGGAACACTGAAGCTTTCTTT. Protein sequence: CASAEGWNTEAFF.

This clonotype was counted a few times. CDR3 sequence reads: CSAARAGIGNSPLHF. The CDR3 DNA reads as TGCAGTGCAGCGCGGGCAGGGATTGGAAATTCACCCCTCCACTTT. The chain joins TRBV20-1 to TRBJ1-6; the D gene is possibly TRBD1 (5 bases). This CDR3 spans 15 amino acids. CDR1 and CDR2 from the germline V gene are DFQATT and SNEGSKA (reference sequence). V was clipped by 6 bases and J by 7 bases, with 19 bases between them.

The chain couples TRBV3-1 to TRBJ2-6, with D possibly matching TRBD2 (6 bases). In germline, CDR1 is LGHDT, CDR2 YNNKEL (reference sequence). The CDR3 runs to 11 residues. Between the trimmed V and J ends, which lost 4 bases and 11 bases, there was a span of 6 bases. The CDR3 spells CASSPGDVLTF. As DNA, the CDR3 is TGTGCCAGCAGCCCGGGAGACGTCCTGACTTTC.

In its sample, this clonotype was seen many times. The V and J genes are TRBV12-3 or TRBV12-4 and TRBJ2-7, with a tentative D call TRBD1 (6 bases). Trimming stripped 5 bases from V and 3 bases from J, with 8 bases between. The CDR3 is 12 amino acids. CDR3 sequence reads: CASSTQGYEQYF. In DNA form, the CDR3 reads TGTGCCAGCAGTACACAGGGCTACGAGCAGTACTTC.

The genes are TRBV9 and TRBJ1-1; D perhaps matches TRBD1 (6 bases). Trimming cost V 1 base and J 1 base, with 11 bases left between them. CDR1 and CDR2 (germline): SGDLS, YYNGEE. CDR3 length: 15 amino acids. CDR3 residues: CASSVWAGENTEAFF. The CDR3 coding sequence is TGTGCCAGCAGCGTATGGGCAGGGGAGAACACTGAAGCTTTCTTT.

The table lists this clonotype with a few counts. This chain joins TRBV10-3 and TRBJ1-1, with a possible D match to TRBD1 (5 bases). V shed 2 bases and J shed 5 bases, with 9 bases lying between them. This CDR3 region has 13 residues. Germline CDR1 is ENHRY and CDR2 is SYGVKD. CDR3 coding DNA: TGTGCCATCAGTGAGCCCGACAGTACTGAAGCTTTCTTT. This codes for CAISEPDSTEAFF.

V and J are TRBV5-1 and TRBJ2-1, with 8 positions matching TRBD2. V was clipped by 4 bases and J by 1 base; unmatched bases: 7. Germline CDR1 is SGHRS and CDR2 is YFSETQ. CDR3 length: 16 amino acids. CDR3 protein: CASSGGSGGSYNEQFF. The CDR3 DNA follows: TGCGCCAGCAGCGGAGGCAGCGGGGGATCCTACAATGAGCAGTTCTTC.

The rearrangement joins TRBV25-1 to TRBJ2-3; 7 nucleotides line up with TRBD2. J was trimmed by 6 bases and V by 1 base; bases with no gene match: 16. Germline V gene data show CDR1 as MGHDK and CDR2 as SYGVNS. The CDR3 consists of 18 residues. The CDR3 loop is CASSESRLGGLVADTQYF. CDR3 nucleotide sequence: TGTGCCAGCAGTGAATCAAGGCTCGGGGGGTTGGTGGCCGATACGCAGTATTTT.

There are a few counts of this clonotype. The CDR3, as DNA: TGTGCCAGCAGTCTTCCTCGTGAAAAACTGTTTTTT. Translation: CASSLPREKLFF. The V gene is TRBV12-3 or TRBV12-4, the J gene TRBJ1-4; D is ambiguous. The CDR3 has 12 amino acids. V was shortened by 5 bases and J by 7 bases, with 8 bases between the two germline ends.

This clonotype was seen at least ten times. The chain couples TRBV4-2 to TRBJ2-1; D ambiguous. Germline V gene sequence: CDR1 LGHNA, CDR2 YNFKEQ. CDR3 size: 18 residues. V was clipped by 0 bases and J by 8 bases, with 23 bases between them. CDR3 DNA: TGTGCCAGCAGCCAAGATAGGGCAGCTTTTACTCTCAGCTATGAGCAGTTCTTC. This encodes CASSQDRAAFTLSYEQFF.

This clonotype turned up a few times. The DNA of the CDR3 is TGCAGTGCGACCGGGACAGGCCTACAATACAATGAGCAGTACTTC. It is translated as CSATGTGLQYNEQYF. The chain links TRBV20-1 to TRBJ2-7; 8 bases match TRBD1. Unmatched junction bases numbered 17, after V lost 6 bases and J lost 7 bases. CDR1 is DFQATT and CDR2 is SNEGSKA in the germline V gene (reference sequence). The CDR3 totals 15 residues.

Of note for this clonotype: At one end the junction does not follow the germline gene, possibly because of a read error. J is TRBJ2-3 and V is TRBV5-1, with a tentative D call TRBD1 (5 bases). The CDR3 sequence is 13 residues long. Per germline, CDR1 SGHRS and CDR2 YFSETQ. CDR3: CASSRPSTGTQYF. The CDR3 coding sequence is TGCGCCAGCAGCAGGCCAAGCACAGGTACGCAGTATTTT.

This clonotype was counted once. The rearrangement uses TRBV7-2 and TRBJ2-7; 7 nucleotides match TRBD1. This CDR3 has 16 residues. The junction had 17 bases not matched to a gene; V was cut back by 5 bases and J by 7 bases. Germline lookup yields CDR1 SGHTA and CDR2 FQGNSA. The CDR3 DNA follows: TGTGCCAGCAGCCCAGAAGGGACAGACTCCTACAATGAGCAGTACTTC. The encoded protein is CASSPEGTDSYNEQYF.

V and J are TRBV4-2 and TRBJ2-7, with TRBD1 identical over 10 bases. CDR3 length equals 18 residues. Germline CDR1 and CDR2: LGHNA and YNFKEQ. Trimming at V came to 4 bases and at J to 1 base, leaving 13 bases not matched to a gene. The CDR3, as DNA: TGTGCCAGCAGCCGAACCGGGACAGGGGTTGGCAGATCCTACGAGCAGTACTTC. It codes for CASSRTGTGVGRSYEQYF.

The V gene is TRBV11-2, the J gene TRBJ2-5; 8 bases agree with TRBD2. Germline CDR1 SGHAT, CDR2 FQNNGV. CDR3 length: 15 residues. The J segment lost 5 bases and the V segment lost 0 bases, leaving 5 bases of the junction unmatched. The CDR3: CASSLEWTSYETQYF. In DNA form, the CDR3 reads TGTGCCAGCAGCTTAGAGTGGACTAGCTACGAGACCCAGTACTTC.

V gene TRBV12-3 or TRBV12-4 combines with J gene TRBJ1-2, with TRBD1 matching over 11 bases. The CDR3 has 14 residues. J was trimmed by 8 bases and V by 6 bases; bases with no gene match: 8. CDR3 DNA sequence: TGTGCCAGCAGGGGACAGGGGGAAGGAGGGGGCTACACCTTC. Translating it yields CASRGQGEGGGYTF.